This TCR beta chain derives from a study of identical twins. TCRdb reprocessed the 5' RACE reads with MiXCR, giving one entry per CDR3 protein. The table shows approximately 500,000 distinct CDR3 sequences, with about 16% occurring only once. Germline V CDR1 and CDR2: SGHKS, YYEKEE (reference sequence). V lost 3 bases and J lost 2, with 8 bases in between. The CDR3 covers 13 residues. The table lists this clonotype with a few counts. This same sample was also taken into another study, of yellow fever vaccine responses in identical twins.

The chain recombines TRBV5-5 with TRBJ1-2; the D is unclear. The TCR sequence derives from a woman under 30 in good health. Sequencing input: CD4+ T cells sorted from blood. Here the CDR3 DNA reads TGTGCCAGCAGCTCGGGTTCAAACTATGGCTACACCTTC. Amino acids: CASSSGSNYGYTF.